Below, one TCR beta chain is given with its context. The assay was immunoSEQ multiplex PCR, and TCRdb's table has in-frame clones only and misses some. Of under 600,000 clones in the sample, 60% to 80% were seen once. The CDR3 is 9 residues long. The V gene's germline CDR1 is SQVTM and CDR2 ANQGSEA. The sample belongs to a study of shared clonotypes between healthy human individuals. This chain joins TRBV29-1 and TRBJ2-7; D unclear. Sequencing was done on a sample of PBMCs. This sequence originates from a woman aged 40 to 55 in good health. Some clones in this sample may be carry-over from other donors' samples. CDR3 region: CRSEDEQYF. As DNA, the CDR3 is TGCAGGTCGGAAGACGAGCAGTACTTC.